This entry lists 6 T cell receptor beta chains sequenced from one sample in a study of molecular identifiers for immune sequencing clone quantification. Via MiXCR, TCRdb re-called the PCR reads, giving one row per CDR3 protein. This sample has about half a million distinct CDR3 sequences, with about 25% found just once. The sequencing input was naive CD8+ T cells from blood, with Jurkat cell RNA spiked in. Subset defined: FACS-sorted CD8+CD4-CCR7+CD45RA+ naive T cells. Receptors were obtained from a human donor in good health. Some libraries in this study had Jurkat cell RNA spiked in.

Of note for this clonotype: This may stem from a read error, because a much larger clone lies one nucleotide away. The CDR3 region has the DNA TGTGCCAGCAGTGACGTGGGTGAAGTACTTTCCTACGAGCAGTACTTC. The encoded protein is CASSDVGEVLSYEQYF. The V call is TRBV12-3 or TRBV12-4, the J call TRBJ2-7; D ambiguous. The CDR3 has 16 residues. Trimming took 5 bases from V and 1 from J, leaving 18 bases between them.

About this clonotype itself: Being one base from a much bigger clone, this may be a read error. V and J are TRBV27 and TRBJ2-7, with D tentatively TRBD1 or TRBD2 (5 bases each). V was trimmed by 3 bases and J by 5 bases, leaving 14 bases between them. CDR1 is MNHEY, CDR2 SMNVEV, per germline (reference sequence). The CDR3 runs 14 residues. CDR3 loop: CASSLGTLTNEQYF. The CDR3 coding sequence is TGTGCCAGCAGTTTGGGGACGCTTACTAACGAGCAGTACTTC.

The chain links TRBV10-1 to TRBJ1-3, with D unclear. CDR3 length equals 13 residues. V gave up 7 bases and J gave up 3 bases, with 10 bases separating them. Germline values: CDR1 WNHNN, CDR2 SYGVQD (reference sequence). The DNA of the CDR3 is TGCGCCAGCACAGAAGGTCTTGGAAACACCATATATTTT. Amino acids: CASTEGLGNTIYF.

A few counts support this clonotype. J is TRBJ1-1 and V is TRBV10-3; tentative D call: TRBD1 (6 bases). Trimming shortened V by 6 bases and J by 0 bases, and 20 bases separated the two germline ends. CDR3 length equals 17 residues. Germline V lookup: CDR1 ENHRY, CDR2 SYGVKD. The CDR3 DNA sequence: TGTGCCATCAGCCCAATCGGACAGCCCGAAGTGAACACTGAAGCTTTCTTT. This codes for CAISPIGQPEVNTEAFF.

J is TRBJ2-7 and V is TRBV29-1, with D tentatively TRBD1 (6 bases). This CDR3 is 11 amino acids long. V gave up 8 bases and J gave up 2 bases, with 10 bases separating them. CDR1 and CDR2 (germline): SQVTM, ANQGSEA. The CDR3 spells CSIRQAYEQYF. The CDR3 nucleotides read TGCAGCATTCGACAGGCCTACGAGCAGTACTTC.

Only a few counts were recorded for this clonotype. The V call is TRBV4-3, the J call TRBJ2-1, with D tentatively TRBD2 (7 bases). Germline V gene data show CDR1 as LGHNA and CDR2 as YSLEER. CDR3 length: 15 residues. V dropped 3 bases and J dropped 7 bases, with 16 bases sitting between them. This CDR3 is CASSHFRGAGNEQFF. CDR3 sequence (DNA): TGCGCCAGCAGCCATTTCCGGGGGGCGGGGAATGAGCAGTTCTTC.